This T cell receptor beta chain was found in a study of T cell clonotyping in hematopoietic cell transplantation. Study conclusions and caveats: After transplant, recipient diversity fell while pathologically expanded clonotypes grew through day 180.

The ends lost 5 bases at V and 6 bases at J; junction bases unmatched: 6. The germline V gene encodes CDR1 SEHNR and CDR2 FQNEAQ (reference sequence). CDR3 length equals 13 residues. Produced via immunoSEQ multiplex PCR; TCRdb's table is partial and in-frame only. Among around 2,500 clones, roughly 79% were seen once, and the ten largest hold approximately 36%. Comment on this clone: The target antigen is unknown.

The clonotype was recovered from a male patient in his sixties or seventies who had an allogeneic stem cell transplant, so T cells may come from the graft donor. Some clones in this sample may be carry-over from other donors' samples. V and J are TRBV7-9 and TRBJ1-2; 7 bases fit TRBD1. The input for sequencing was peripheral blood mononuclear cells, taken 180 days after allogeneic stem cell transplant. The CDR3 region is CASSADRADGYTF. CDR3 bases: TGTGCCAGCAGCGCCGACAGGGCAGATGGCTACACCTTC.